This T cell receptor beta chain was documented in a study of blood T cell repertoires in COVID-19. Study details: Researchers got acute and convalescent COVID-19 samples from the United States, Italy and Spain.

This clone was picked up one time. Recovered status applied to Cohort 3 donors who had two consecutive negative PCRs. It also applied to those with clearance or with symptom resolution. The V gene's germline CDR1 is LNHDA and CDR2 SQIVND (reference sequence). J was trimmed by 5 bases and V by 10 bases; bases with no gene match: 4. This CDR3 is built from 12 residues. Produced via immunoSEQ multiplex PCR; TCRdb's table is partial and in-frame only. The sample has about 240,000 clones, 85% to 90% seen once. V and J are TRBV19 and TRBJ2-5, with 10 bases that match TRBD1. This TCR came from a man between 40 and 49 years old who had recovered from COVID-19. Sequencing was carried out using PBMCs or T cells enriched from blood (not recorded which). CDR3 sequence reads: CATTGGGETQYF. The DNA of the CDR3 is TGTGCCACGACAGGGGGCGGTGAGACCCAGTACTTC.